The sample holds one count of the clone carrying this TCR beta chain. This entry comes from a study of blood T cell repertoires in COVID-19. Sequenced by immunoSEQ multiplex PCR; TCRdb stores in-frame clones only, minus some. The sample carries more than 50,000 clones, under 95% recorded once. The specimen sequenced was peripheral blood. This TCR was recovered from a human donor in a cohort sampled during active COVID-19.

CDR3 sequence (DNA): TGTGCCAGCAGCGTAGTTCATACAGGGGGCACGTTTGGCTACACCTTC. It is translated as CASSVVHTGGTFGYTF. The chain combines TRBV9 with TRBJ1-2; TRBD1 agrees at 9 bases. Trimming removed 0 bases from V and 7 bases from J; junction bases left unmatched: 10. CDR1 is SGDLS, CDR2 YYNGEE, per germline. CDR3 length: 16 residues.